Listed here are 24 T cell receptor beta chains from one sample, sequenced in a study of radiotherapy plus CTLA-4 blockade in lung cancer. Here immunoSEQ multiplex PCR was the method, and the copy in TCRdb shows in-frame clones only, minus some. Found here are fewer than 55,000 clones, roughly 84% of them singletons; the top ten hold around a quarter. The material sequenced was peripheral blood, taken from a patient treated with radiotherapy plus ipilimumab. These receptors all come from a human donor with non-small cell lung cancer whose response to radiotherapy plus ipilimumab could not be evaluated.

This clone has only one observation. The V and J genes are TRBV7-9 and TRBJ1-1, with D perhaps TRBD1 (6 bases). V lost 5 bases, J lost 4 bases, and 20 bases lay in between. The CDR3 sequence is 16 residues long. Germline assignment: CDR1 SEHNR and CDR2 FQNEAQ (reference sequence). In nucleotides, the CDR3 is TGTGCCAGCAGCCGCATGGACAGCCGCATGGTCACTGAAGCTTTCTTT. This translates into CASSRMDSRMVTEAFF.

DNA for the CDR3: TGTGCCAGCAGCCCCCGGGACAGACTCTCCTACAATGAGCAGTTCTTC. It translates to CASSPRDRLSYNEQFF. The chain has TRBV7-9 and TRBJ2-1, with TRBD1 identical over 7 bases. After removal of 5 bases from V and 0 bases from J, the junction contained 7 bases not matched to a gene. Germline values: CDR1 SEHNR, CDR2 FQNEAQ (reference sequence). CDR3 length: 16 residues.

V is TRBV7-8 and J is TRBJ1-3, with D possibly being TRBD1 (5 bases). V gave up 3 bases and J gave up 8 bases, with 8 bases separating them. CDR1 and CDR2 from the germline V gene are SGHVS and FQNEAQ. The CDR3 sequence is 12 residues long. The CDR3 is CASSLGGDTIYF. CDR3 DNA sequence: TGTGCCAGCAGCTTGGGGGGGGACACCATATATTTT.

V usage is TRBV7-8 and J usage is TRBJ2-7, with D possibly matching TRBD1 (5 bases). The CDR3 contains 17 residues. The V gene's germline CDR1 is SGHVS and CDR2 FQNEAQ. Trimming took 1 base from V and 5 from J, leaving 21 bases between them. Here the CDR3 DNA reads TGTGCCAGCAGCTTAGAAGGGGCGTGGGGCAGGAAGAACGAGCAGTACTTC. It codes for CASSLEGAWGRKNEQYF.

The CDR3 sequence: CASSFAGRGGQPQHF. The CDR3 region has the DNA TGTGCCAGCAGTTTTGCAGGGAGGGGGGGTCAGCCCCAGCATTTT. V is TRBV28 and J is TRBJ1-5, with D maybe TRBD1 (6 bases). Germline V gives CDR1 MDHEN, CDR2 SYDVKM. The CDR3 sequence is 15 residues long. V was cut by 3 bases and J by 6 bases, with 15 bases left in between.

V usage is TRBV18 and J usage is TRBJ2-2; D remains unclear. This CDR3 is built from 14 residues. Germline loops: CDR1 KGHSH, CDR2 LQKENI. The germline V and J ends were trimmed by 3 bases and 1 base, with 6 bases remaining between them. In DNA, the CDR3 is TGTGCCAGCTCACCGTTACAGAACACCGGGGAGCTGTTTTTT. Its protein is CASSPLQNTGELFF.

The chain couples TRBV2 to TRBJ1-2; 9 bases align to TRBD1. The CDR3 has 15 amino acids. Germline CDR1 SNHLY, CDR2 FYNNEI. With V trimmed by 5 bases and J by 4 bases, 8 bases remained unmatched. The CDR3 region has the DNA TGTGCCAGCAGTACGACCGGGACAGGGATCTATGGCTACACCTTC. Protein sequence: CASSTTGTGIYGYTF.

The chain recombines TRBV18 with TRBJ1-1; the match to TRBD1 covers 9 bases. CDR1 is KGHSH and CDR2 is LQKENI in the germline V gene. This CDR3 region has 15 residues. V trimming: 2 bases; J trimming: 2 bases; junction bases outside the gene matches: 3. DNA of the CDR3: TGTGCCAGCTCACCAAACACAGGGGGCAACACTGAAGCTTTCTTT. Translation gives CASSPNTGGNTEAFF.

The chain employs TRBV7-9 and TRBJ1-4; D unclear. Germline lookup yields CDR1 SEHNR and CDR2 FQNEAQ (reference sequence). This CDR3 region has 14 residues. V gave up 3 bases and J gave up 4 bases, with 9 bases separating them. As DNA, the CDR3 is TGTGCCAGCAGCTTCTATCAGGATAATGAAAAACTGTTTTTT. Protein product: CASSFYQDNEKLFF.

This chain joins TRBV5-1 and TRBJ2-5; 9 nucleotides match TRBD1. This CDR3 comprises 14 residues. Per germline, CDR1 SGHRS and CDR2 YFSETQ. V lost 4 bases and J lost 4; bases outside the gene matches: 5. The CDR3 nucleotides read TGCGCCAGCAGCCCCGGACAGGGGCCAGAGACCCAGTACTTC. Protein product: CASSPGQGPETQYF.

Here the CDR3 reads CASSLKRQATNEKLFF. In DNA, the CDR3 is TGTGCCAGCAGCCTAAAAAGACAGGCAACTAATGAAAAACTGTTTTTT. The chain carries TRBV5-6 and TRBJ1-4, with a weak D call TRBD1 (6 bases). Germline lookup yields CDR1 SGHDT and CDR2 YYEEEE. Trimming removed 4 bases at V and 0 bases at J, with 13 bases between. The CDR3 spans 16 residues.

The rearrangement uses TRBV6-1 and TRBJ1-2; TRBD1 matches at 8 bases. V lost 6 bases and J lost 2; bases outside the gene matches: 5. The CDR3 is 14 residues long. Germline V gene data show CDR1 as MNHNS and CDR2 as SASEGT. CDR3 protein: CASRGDRTNYGYTF. The CDR3 DNA reads TGTGCCAGCAGGGGGGACAGGACAAACTATGGCTACACCTTC.

The rearrangement links TRBV7-8 to TRBJ1-1; 9 bases line up with TRBD1. With 6 bases clipped from V and 10 bases from J, the junction kept 15 bases outside the gene matches. The CDR3 has 15 amino acids. From germline, CDR1 is SGHVS and CDR2 FQNEAQ. In DNA, the CDR3 is TGTGCCAGCAGATCCGGGACAGGGTCCTCCGGCGTAGCTTTCTTT. It translates to CASRSGTGSSGVAFF.

The chain couples TRBV19 to TRBJ2-1; TRBD2 aligns across 10 bases. CDR3 size: 19 residues. The germline V gene encodes CDR1 LNHDA and CDR2 SQIVND (reference sequence). V lost 3 bases, J lost 0 bases, and 11 bases stayed unmatched. CDR3 sequence: CASSISAGGPISSYNEQFF. In DNA, the CDR3 is TGTGCCAGTAGTATCTCAGCGGGAGGGCCCATTAGCTCCTACAATGAGCAGTTCTTC. Full variable domain (remainder filled in from reference TRBV19 and TRBJ2-1): DGGITQSPKYLFRKEGQNVTLSCEQNLNHDAMYWYRQDPGQGLRLIYYSQIVNDFQKGDIAEGYSVSREKKESFPLTVTSAQKNPTAFYLCASSISAGGPISSYNEQFFGPGTRLTVL.

The chain recombines TRBV2 with TRBJ2-2; D gene uncertain. Trimming pared 3 bases from V and 1 base from J, leaving 9 bases between. CDR3 length: 15 amino acids. Germline CDR1 SNHLY, CDR2 FYNNEI. As DNA, the CDR3 is TGTGCCAGCAGTGACCTCCCAGTGAACACCGGGGAGCTGTTTTTT. Translated: CASSDLPVNTGELFF.

The chain carries TRBV4-3 and TRBJ1-1; 8 bases fit TRBD1. Germline V lookup: CDR1 LGHNA, CDR2 YSLEER. The CDR3 is 15 residues long. After removal of 2 bases from V and 2 bases from J, the junction contained 4 bases not matched to a gene. The CDR3 nucleotides read TGCGCCAGCAGCCAACCTGGACAGGGAAACACTGAAGCTTTCTTT. Encoded protein: CASSQPGQGNTEAFF.

V and J are TRBV9 and TRBJ1-5; 7 bases are shared with TRBD1. Germline assignment: CDR1 SGDLS and CDR2 YYNGEE. V trimming: 4 bases; J trimming: 3 bases; junction bases outside the gene matches: 7. The CDR3 contains 15 residues. The CDR3 loop reads CASSPEDRFNQPQHF. The DNA of the CDR3 is TGTGCCAGCAGCCCCGAGGACAGGTTCAATCAGCCCCAGCATTTT.

The V call is TRBV4-1, the J call TRBJ2-1; D gene unclear. The CDR3 is 12 amino acids. Germline V CDR1 and CDR2: MGHRA, YSYEKL. The ends were cut back, 3 bases at V and 9 bases at J, with 9 bases in the middle. The CDR3 spells CASSQVRSEQFF. Here the CDR3 DNA reads TGCGCCAGCAGCCAGGTGAGGAGTGAGCAGTTCTTC.

This clone was seen a few times. The J gene is TRBJ1-5, the V gene TRBV30; TRBD1 agrees at 9 bases. Germline CDR1 is GTSNPN and CDR2 is SVGIG (reference sequence). The junction had 5 bases not matched to a gene; V was cut back by 1 base and J by 7 bases. The CDR3 has 14 amino acids. The CDR3 DNA is TGTGCCTGGAGTGAAACAGGGGGCAGCCAGCCCCAGCATTTT. Amino acids: CAWSETGGSQPQHF.

This chain links TRBV28 with TRBJ2-1; 7 positions agree with TRBD2. Per germline, CDR1 MDHEN and CDR2 SYDVKM. Trimming removed 5 bases from V and 7 bases from J; junction bases left unmatched: 17. The CDR3 runs 17 residues. For the CDR3, the DNA is TGTGCCAGCAGTCCTCTCCTGCGCGGGAGCTTGAGGAATGAGCAGTTCTTC. This gives the protein CASSPLLRGSLRNEQFF.

This clone was detected once. J is TRBJ1-1 and V is TRBV7-8, with D possibly TRBD1 on 5 matching bases. Trimming took off 1 base at V and 0 bases at J, with 9 bases between the two ends. From germline, CDR1 is SGHVS and CDR2 FQNEAQ. The CDR3 extends over 15 amino acids. The CDR3 reads CASSLERTLNTEAFF. Here the CDR3 DNA reads TGTGCCAGCAGCTTAGAACGGACACTGAACACTGAAGCTTTCTTT.

The gene calls are TRBV5-1 and TRBJ1-4; D is uncertain. V was shortened by 2 bases and J by 8 bases, with 22 bases between the two germline ends. The CDR3 length is 17 residues. Germline CDR1 is SGHRS and CDR2 is YFSETQ. The CDR3 here is CASSFLGRNGVREKLFF. The DNA of the CDR3 is TGCGCCAGCAGCTTCTTAGGAAGGAACGGGGTGCGAGAAAAACTGTTTTTT.

The gene calls are TRBV6-5 and TRBJ1-1; a weak D match, TRBD1 (5 bases). This CDR3 is 14 amino acids long. Germline CDR1 MNHEY, CDR2 SVGAGI. V lost 6 bases, J lost 0 bases, and 11 bases lay in between. CDR3 in amino acids: CASRSLQVNTEAFF. The DNA for the CDR3 is TGTGCCAGCAGGTCACTACAGGTGAACACTGAAGCTTTCTTT.

CDR3 amino acids: CASSKGLAGYNEQFF. The CDR3 DNA reads TGTGCCAGCAGTAAGGGGCTAGCGGGTTACAATGAGCAGTTCTTC. V and J are TRBV2 and TRBJ2-1; the match to TRBD2 covers 8 bases. J was trimmed by 4 bases and V by 5 bases; bases with no gene match: 7. The CDR3 consists of 15 residues. CDR1 SNHLY and CDR2 FYNNEI come from the germline V gene.